What follows are 10 T cell receptor beta chains derived from one specimen sequenced in a study of blood T cell repertoires in COVID-19. Only in-frame clones appear in the TCRdb table, and some are missing; sequencing was by immunoSEQ multiplex PCR. The sample yields 250,000 to 300,000 clones, approximately 83% seen once. The sequenced sample consisted of PBMCs or T cells enriched from blood (not recorded which). The receptors originated from a man in his fifties or sixties who had recovered from COVID-19.

The chain employs TRBV7-8 and TRBJ1-1; a weak D match, TRBD1 (5 bases). Germline CDR1 SGHVS, CDR2 FQNEAQ. CDR3 length: 14 amino acids. With 1 base removed from V and 7 bases from J, the gap between germline ends came to 13 bases. The CDR3 loop reads CASSLVDSTFEAFF. The CDR3, as DNA: TGTGCCAGCAGCTTAGTTGACAGTACCTTTGAAGCTTTCTTT.

The CDR3 here is CASRSIGATNEKLFF. The DNA for the CDR3 is TGTGCCAGCAGATCAATAGGGGCAACTAATGAAAAACTGTTTTTT. The V call is TRBV2, the J call TRBJ1-4; weak D call: TRBD1 (5 bases). This CDR3 has 15 residues. V was cut by 6 bases and J by 0 bases, with 11 bases left in between. Germline loops: CDR1 SNHLY, CDR2 FYNNEI.

The chain employs TRBV11-2 and TRBJ1-5, with D uncertain. Germline lookup yields CDR1 SGHAT and CDR2 FQNNGV. V lost 3 bases, J lost 7 bases, and 10 bases lay in between. The CDR3 covers 13 residues. The CDR3 DNA sequence: TGTGCCAGCAGCTTGGGGAGAGGCCAGCCCCAGCATTTT. Translation gives CASSLGRGQPQHF. Full variable domain (outside the CDR3, taken from reference TRBV11-2 and TRBJ1-5): EAGVAQSPRYKIIEKRQSVAFWCNPISGHATLYWYQQILGQGPKLLIQFQNNGVVDDSQLPKDRFSAERLKGVDSTLKIQPAKLEDSAVYLCASSLGRGQPQHFGDGTRLSIL.

This clone was counted a single time. The CDR3: CASSPGVGELFF. DNA of the CDR3: TGTGCCAGCAGCCCGGGTGTCGGGGAGCTGTTTTTT. This chain joins TRBV7-3 and TRBJ2-2; D is uncertain. CDR1 SGHTA and CDR2 FQGTGA come from the germline V gene. V was shortened by 5 bases and J by 7 bases, with 8 bases between the two germline ends. CDR3 length equals 12 residues.

This chain links TRBV10-3 with TRBJ2-3, with D perhaps TRBD2 (5 bases). Germline assignment: CDR1 ENHRY and CDR2 SYGVKD. This CDR3 comprises 14 residues. V was trimmed by 2 bases and J by 2 bases, leaving 8 bases between them. The CDR3 sequence is CAISEVAHTDTQYF. CDR3 nucleotides: TGTGCCATCAGTGAGGTAGCGCACACAGATACGCAGTATTTT.

This chain uses TRBV7-2 with TRBJ2-6, with TRBD1 identical over 7 bases. The germline gives CDR1 SGHTA, CDR2 FQGNSA. J was trimmed by 3 bases and V by 4 bases; bases with no gene match: 6. The CDR3 is 16 amino acids. The CDR3 reads CASSSGQAYGANVLTF. The CDR3 DNA reads TGTGCCAGCAGCTCAGGACAGGCCTATGGGGCCAACGTCCTGACTTTC.

As to this clone: The same CDR3 arises from other DNA sequences in this sample as well. The chain carries TRBV7-3 and TRBJ2-3; the match to TRBD1 covers 8 bases. CDR1 SGHTA and CDR2 FQGTGA come from the germline V gene. This CDR3 is 15 amino acids long. The V and J ends lost 2 bases and 2 bases, in that order; junction bases with no gene match: 3. The CDR3 DNA reads TGTGCCAGCAGCTTAGACAGGGGACCCACAGATACGCAGTATTTT. Protein sequence: CASSLDRGPTDTQYF.

This clone was picked up a small number of times. The genes are TRBV25-1 and TRBJ1-6; TRBD1 might be the D (5 bases). Trimming removed 5 bases at V and 6 bases at J, with 8 bases between. The germline V gene encodes CDR1 MGHDK and CDR2 SYGVNS. This CDR3 has 13 residues. CDR3 amino acids: CASSRQGNSPLHF. The CDR3 bases are TGTGCCAGCAGTAGGCAGGGTAATTCACCCCTCCACTTT.

The chain uses TRBV6-4 and TRBJ2-1, with 7 bases lining up with TRBD1. CDR3 length equals 15 residues. The V and J ends lost 2 bases and 11 bases, in that order; junction bases with no gene match: 12. CDR1 MRHNA and CDR2 SNTAGT come from the germline V gene. The CDR3 sequence is CASSDTTGRATQQFF. DNA for the CDR3: TGTGCCAGCAGTGACACGACAGGGCGGGCAACGCAGCAGTTCTTC.

This clone is labeled medium-sized. The chain carries TRBV6-4 and TRBJ2-1, with D possibly TRBD1 on 6 matching bases. The CDR3 length is 13 residues. Between the trimmed V and J ends, which lost 3 bases and 5 bases, there was a span of 8 bases. Looked up from germline, CDR1 is MRHNA and CDR2 is SNTAGT. CDR3 sequence (DNA): TGTGCCAGCAGTGAGGGGACACACAATGAGCAGTTCTTC. As protein: CASSEGTHNEQFF.